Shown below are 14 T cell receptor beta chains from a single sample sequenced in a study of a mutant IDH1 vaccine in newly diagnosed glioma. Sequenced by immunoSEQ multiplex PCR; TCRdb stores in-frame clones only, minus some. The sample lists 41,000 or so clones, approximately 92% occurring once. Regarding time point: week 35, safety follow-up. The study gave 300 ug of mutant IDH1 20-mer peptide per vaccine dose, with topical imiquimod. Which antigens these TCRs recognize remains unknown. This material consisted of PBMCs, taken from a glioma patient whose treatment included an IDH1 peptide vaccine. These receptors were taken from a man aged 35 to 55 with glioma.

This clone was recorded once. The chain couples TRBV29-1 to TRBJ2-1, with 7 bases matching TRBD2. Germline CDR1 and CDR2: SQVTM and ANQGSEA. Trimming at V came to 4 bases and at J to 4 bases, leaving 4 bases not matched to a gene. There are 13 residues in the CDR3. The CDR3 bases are TGCAGCGTTGGTGGGGGGGGATACAATGAGCAGTTCTTC. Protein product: CSVGGGGYNEQFF.

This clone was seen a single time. The chain's CDR3 is CATSRGRAGRGNEQFF. Written as DNA, the CDR3 is TGTGCCACCAGCAGGGGACGAGCAGGCAGAGGTAATGAGCAGTTCTTC. The chain links TRBV15 to TRBJ2-1; D is possibly TRBD1 or TRBD2 (5 bases each). This CDR3 is 16 amino acids long. Trimming removed 3 bases from V and 7 bases from J, with 19 bases in between. Looked up from germline, CDR1 is LNHNV and CDR2 is YYDKDF (reference sequence).

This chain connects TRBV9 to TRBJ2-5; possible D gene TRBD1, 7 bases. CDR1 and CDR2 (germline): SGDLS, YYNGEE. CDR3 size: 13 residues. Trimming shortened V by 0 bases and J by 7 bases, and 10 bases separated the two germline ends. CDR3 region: CASSVAQGGTQYF. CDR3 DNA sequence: TGTGCCAGCAGCGTAGCGCAGGGGGGGACCCAGTACTTC.

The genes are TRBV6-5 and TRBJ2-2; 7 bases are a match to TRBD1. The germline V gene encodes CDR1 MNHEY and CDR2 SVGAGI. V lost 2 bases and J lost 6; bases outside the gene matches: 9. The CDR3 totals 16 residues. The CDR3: CASSYRPGGFSGELFF. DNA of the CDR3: TGTGCCAGCAGTTACCGCCCAGGGGGTTTCTCCGGGGAGCTGTTTTTT.

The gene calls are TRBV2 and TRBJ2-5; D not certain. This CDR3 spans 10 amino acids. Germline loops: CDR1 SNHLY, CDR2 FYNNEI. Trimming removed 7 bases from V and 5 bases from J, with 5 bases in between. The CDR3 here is CASIGETQYF. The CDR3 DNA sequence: TGTGCCAGCATAGGGGAGACCCAGTACTTC.

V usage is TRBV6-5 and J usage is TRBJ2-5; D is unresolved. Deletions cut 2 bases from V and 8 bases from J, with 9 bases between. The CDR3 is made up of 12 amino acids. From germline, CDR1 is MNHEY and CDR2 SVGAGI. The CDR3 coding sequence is TGTGCCAGCAGTTACCCATACGGTACCCAGTACTTC. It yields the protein CASSYPYGTQYF.

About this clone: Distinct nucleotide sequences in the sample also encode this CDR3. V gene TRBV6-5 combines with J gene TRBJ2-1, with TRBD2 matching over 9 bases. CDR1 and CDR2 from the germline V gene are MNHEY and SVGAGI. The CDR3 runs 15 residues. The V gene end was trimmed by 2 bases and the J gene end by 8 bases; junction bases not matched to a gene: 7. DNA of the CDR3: TGTGCCAGCAGTTACGCGGGAGGGCCTGGCGATGAGCAGTTCTTC. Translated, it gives CASSYAGGPGDEQFF.

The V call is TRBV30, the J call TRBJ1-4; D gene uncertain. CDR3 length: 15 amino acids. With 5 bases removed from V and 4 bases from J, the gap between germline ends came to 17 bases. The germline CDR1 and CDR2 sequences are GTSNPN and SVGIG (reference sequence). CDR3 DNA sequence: TGTGCCTGGGGTCCCCCCGGGGTTTATAATGAAAAACTGTTTTTT. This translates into CAWGPPGVYNEKLFF.

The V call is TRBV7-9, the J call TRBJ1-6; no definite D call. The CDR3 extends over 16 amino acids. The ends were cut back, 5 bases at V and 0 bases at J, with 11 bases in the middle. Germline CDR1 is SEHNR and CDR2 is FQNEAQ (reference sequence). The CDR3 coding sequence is TGTGCCAGCAGCAATCAAGGGAACTCCTATAATTCACCCCTCCACTTT. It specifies CASSNQGNSYNSPLHF.

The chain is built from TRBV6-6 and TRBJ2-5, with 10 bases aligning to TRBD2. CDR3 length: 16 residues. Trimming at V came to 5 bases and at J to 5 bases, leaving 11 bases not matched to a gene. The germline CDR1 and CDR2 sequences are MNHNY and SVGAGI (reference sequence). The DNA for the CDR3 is TGTGCCAGCAGTAGGGAACTAGCGGGGATTAGTGAGACCCAGTACTTC. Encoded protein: CASSRELAGISETQYF.

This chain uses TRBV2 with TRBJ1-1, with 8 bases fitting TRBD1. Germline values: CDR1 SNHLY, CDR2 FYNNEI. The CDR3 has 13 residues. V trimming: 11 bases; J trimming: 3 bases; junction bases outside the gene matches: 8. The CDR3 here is CAGTPGGHTEAFF. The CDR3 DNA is TGTGCCGGGACCCCAGGGGGCCACACTGAAGCTTTCTTT.

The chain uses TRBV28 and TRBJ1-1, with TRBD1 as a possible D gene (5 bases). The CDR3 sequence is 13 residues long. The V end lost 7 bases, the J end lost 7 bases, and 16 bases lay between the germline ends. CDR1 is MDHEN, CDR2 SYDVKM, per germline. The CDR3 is CASTIRGSIEAFF. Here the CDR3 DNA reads TGTGCCAGCACCATTCGGGGGTCGATTGAAGCTTTCTTT. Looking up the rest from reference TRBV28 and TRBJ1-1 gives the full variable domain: DVKVTQSSRYLVKRTGEKVFLECVQDMDHENMFWYRQDPGLGLRLIYFSYDVKMKEKGDIPEGYSVSREKKERFSLILESASTNQTSMYLCASTIRGSIEAFFGQGTRLTVV.

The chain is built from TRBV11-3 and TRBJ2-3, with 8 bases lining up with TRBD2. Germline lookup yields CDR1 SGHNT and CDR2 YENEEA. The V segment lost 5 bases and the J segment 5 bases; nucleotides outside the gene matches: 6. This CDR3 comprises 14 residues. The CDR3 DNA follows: TGTGCCAGCAGCACTCGACGGGGGGGAGATACGCAGTATTTT. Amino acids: CASSTRRGGDTQYF.

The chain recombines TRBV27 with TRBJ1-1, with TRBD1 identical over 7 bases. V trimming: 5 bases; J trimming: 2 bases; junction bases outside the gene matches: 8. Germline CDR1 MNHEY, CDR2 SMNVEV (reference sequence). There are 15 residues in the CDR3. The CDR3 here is CASSILTGSNTEAFF. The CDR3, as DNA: TGTGCCAGCAGTATCCTGACAGGGTCTAACACTGAAGCTTTCTTT.